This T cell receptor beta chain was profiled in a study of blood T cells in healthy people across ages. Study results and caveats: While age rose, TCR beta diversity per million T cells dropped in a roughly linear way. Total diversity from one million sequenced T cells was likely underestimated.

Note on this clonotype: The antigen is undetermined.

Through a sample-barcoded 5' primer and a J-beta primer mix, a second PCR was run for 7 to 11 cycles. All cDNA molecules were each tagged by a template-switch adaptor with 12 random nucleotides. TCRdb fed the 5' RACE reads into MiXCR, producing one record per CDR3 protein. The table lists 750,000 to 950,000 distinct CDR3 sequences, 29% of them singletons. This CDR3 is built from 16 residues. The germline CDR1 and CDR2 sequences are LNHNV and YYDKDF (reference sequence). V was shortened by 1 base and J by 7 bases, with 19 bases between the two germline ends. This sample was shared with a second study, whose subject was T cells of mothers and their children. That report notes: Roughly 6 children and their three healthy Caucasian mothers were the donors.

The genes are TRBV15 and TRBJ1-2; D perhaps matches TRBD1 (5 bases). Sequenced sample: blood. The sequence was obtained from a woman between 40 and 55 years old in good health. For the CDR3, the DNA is TGTGCCACCAGCAGAGTCGGAACAGGCTTGAAAGGTGGCTACACCTTC. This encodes CATSRVGTGLKGGYTF.